Listed below are T cell receptor beta chains from one sample, sequenced in a study of shared clonotypes between healthy human individuals. Profiled with immunoSEQ multiplex PCR; TCRdb holds only in-frame clones, not every one. This table holds about 2.2 million clones, about 93% found once. Specimen: naive CD8+ T cells from PBMCs. All receptors come from a man between 18 and 35 years old in good health. Some clones in this sample may be carry-over from other donors' samples. Each CDR3 is given with its conserved first and last residue. The order of the fields is CDR3 DNA, CDR3 protein, D gene, V gene, J gene, clone size. A D gene is named only where the DNA matches it firmly. The size of a clone is reported for some rows only, either as once, few or many, or as a class for expanded clones.

DNA: TGTGCCAGCTCACTGGGGGACTATGGCTACACCTTC
CDR3: CASSLGDYGYTF
D: NA
V: TRBV18
J: TRBJ1-2
size: few

DNA: TGTGCCAGCAGCCCCCTCTGGGGGGCTTACGAGCAGTACTTC
CDR3: CASSPLWGAYEQYF
D: NA
V: TRBV7-2
J: TRBJ2-7
size: NA

DNA: TGTGCCAGCAGCCAACAGGGATTCTACGAGCAGTACTTC
CDR3: CASSQQGFYEQYF
D: NA
V: TRBV27
J: TRBJ2-7
size: once

DNA: TGTGCCAGCAGCTTAGTGGGAGGCCCCAGCTCCTACAATGAGCAGTTCTTC
CDR3: CASSLVGGPSSYNEQFF
D: NA
V: TRBV7-2
J: TRBJ2-1
size: NA

DNA: TGTGCCAGCAGCTTAGCGAGGGGACCGAGTGAAAAACTGTTTTTT
CDR3: CASSLARGPSEKLFF
D: NA
V: TRBV7-2
J: TRBJ1-4
size: NA

DNA: TGTGCCAGCAGTTTTCCGGGTTCCTACAATGAGCAGTTCTTC
CDR3: CASSFPGSYNEQFF
D: NA
V: TRBV28
J: TRBJ2-1
size: NA

DNA: TGTGCCAGCAGTATCCGACAGCGAACTAATGAAAAACTGTTTTTT
CDR3: CASSIRQRTNEKLFF
D: NA
V: TRBV28
J: TRBJ1-4
size: NA

DNA: TGCGCCAGCCTGAAGCGGGAGGAAGAGACCCAGTACTTC
CDR3: CASLKREEETQYF
D: TRBD2
V: TRBV10-2
J: TRBJ2-5
size: NA

DNA: TGTGCCAGCAGCTTATTTGCGGGGACAGGGTCCTACGAGCAGTACTTC
CDR3: CASSLFAGTGSYEQYF
D: TRBD1
V: TRBV7-9
J: TRBJ2-7
size: NA

DNA: TGTGCCAGTAGACAGGCGGCCGAGGGAGCTACTAACTATGGCTACACCTTC
CDR3: CASRQAAEGATNYGYTF
D: NA
V: TRBV19
J: TRBJ1-2
size: NA

DNA: TGTGCCAGCAGCTCAACCCGAGCGGGAGGGCCGAACACCGGGGAGCTGTTTTTT
CDR3: CASSSTRAGGPNTGELFF
D: TRBD2
V: TRBV7-6
J: TRBJ2-2
size: NA

DNA: TGTGCCAGCAGTGAACCGGGACTAGCAGCCTACGAGCAGTACTTC
CDR3: CASSEPGLAAYEQYF
D: TRBD2
V: TRBV6-1
J: TRBJ2-7
size: NA

DNA: TGTGCCAGTAGCATCCCCACAGGGGGCGGTAATCAGCCCCAGCATTTT
CDR3: CASSIPTGGGNQPQHF
D: TRBD1
V: TRBV19
J: TRBJ1-5
size: once

DNA: TGTGCCAGCAGCTTAGTCTACCGGAGGACTAGCGGGGGAGGGAATGAGCAGTTCTTC
CDR3: CASSLVYRRTSGGGNEQFF
D: TRBD2
V: TRBV7-6
J: TRBJ2-1
size: NA

DNA: TGTGCCAGCAGTGAAGACTGGAGGGAGACCCAGTACTTC
CDR3: CASSEDWRETQYF
D: NA
V: TRBV6-1
J: TRBJ2-5
size: once

DNA: TGTGCCACCCAGGGGGTAGGTAATCAGCCCCAGCATTTT
CDR3: CATQGVGNQPQHF
D: TRBD1
V: TRBV6-6
J: TRBJ1-5
size: NA

DNA: TGCGCCAGCAGCCTCACGGACAGGGGGAACTACGAGCAGTACTTC
CDR3: CASSLTDRGNYEQYF
D: TRBD1
V: TRBV4-3
J: TRBJ2-7
size: NA

DNA: TGTGCCAGCAGCTTAGGGACAGGGCGAGGGAATGAGCAGTTCTTC
CDR3: CASSLGTGRGNEQFF
D: TRBD1
V: TRBV13
J: TRBJ2-1
size: NA

DNA: TGTGCCAGCAGTTCTTACGTTCCCGCGGGAGGACCAGATACGCAGTATTTT
CDR3: CASSSYVPAGGPDTQYF
D: TRBD2
V: TRBV27
J: TRBJ2-3
size: NA

DNA: TGTGCCAGCTCACCGGGTGCCTCCCAGCCCCACGAGCAGTACTTC
CDR3: CASSPGASQPHEQYF
D: NA
V: TRBV18
J: TRBJ2-7
size: NA

DNA: TGTGCCAGCAGTGACCGGGATACAGATACGCAGTATTTT
CDR3: CASSDRDTDTQYF
D: NA
V: TRBV25-1
J: TRBJ2-3
size: NA

DNA: TGTGCCAGCAGCGAGGGTACAGAAGGCTACACCTTC
CDR3: CASSEGTEGYTF
D: NA
V: TRBV21-1
J: TRBJ1-2
size: NA

DNA: TGTGCCAGTAGGATACTAGCGGGAGGGAACAATGAGCAGTTCTTC
CDR3: CASRILAGGNNEQFF
D: TRBD2
V: TRBV19
J: TRBJ2-1
size: NA

DNA: TGTGCCAGCTCGCCGGGACAGGGGGCCTACGAGCAGTACTTC
CDR3: CASSPGQGAYEQYF
D: TRBD1
V: TRBV18
J: TRBJ2-7
size: NA

DNA: TGTGCCAGCAACCCTACAGGGGGAAGCTCCTACGAGCAGTACTTC
CDR3: CASNPTGGSSYEQYF
D: TRBD1
V: TRBV28
J: TRBJ2-7
size: NA

DNA: TGTGCGGCCCGCGGGGTGTTCGAGCAGTACTTC
CDR3: CAARGVFEQYF
D: NA
V: TRBV28
J: TRBJ2-7
size: NA

DNA: TGTGCCAGCAGTGAATACCGGGACAGGGGGCATAGTGGCTACACCTTC
CDR3: CASSEYRDRGHSGYTF
D: TRBD1
V: TRBV2
J: TRBJ1-2
size: NA

DNA: TGTGCCAGCAGCACGCGGGACGGGGAGTGGACCGGGGAGCTGTTTTTT
CDR3: CASSTRDGEWTGELFF
D: NA
V: TRBV7-8
J: TRBJ2-2
size: NA

DNA: TGTGCTAGTGGCCACCATAACACCGGGGAGCTGTTTTTT
CDR3: CASGHHNTGELFF
D: NA
V: TRBV12-5
J: TRBJ2-2
size: few

DNA: TGTGCCAGTAGTATTTCCGCGGGAGGGCCTGGGGCCAACGTCCTGACTTTC
CDR3: CASSISAGGPGANVLTF
D: TRBD2
V: TRBV19
J: TRBJ2-6
size: NA

DNA: TGTGCCAGCAGTTTACGTCGAAGTCTTCCAACCTACGAGCAGTACTTC
CDR3: CASSLRRSLPTYEQYF
D: NA
V: TRBV28
J: TRBJ2-7
size: NA

DNA: TGTGCCAGCAGCCCCCTGGACAGGACCCTAGGGGGCTACACCTTC
CDR3: CASSPLDRTLGGYTF
D: TRBD1
V: TRBV11-2
J: TRBJ1-2
size: NA

DNA: TGTGCCAGTAGTGCCCTAGCGGGAGCGGCAGATACGCAGTATTTT
CDR3: CASSALAGAADTQYF
D: TRBD2
V: TRBV19
J: TRBJ2-3
size: NA

DNA: TGTGCCAGCTCGTATGCCTATGGCACAGATACGCAGTATTTT
CDR3: CASSYAYGTDTQYF
D: NA
V: TRBV27
J: TRBJ2-3
size: NA

DNA: TGTGCCAGCAGCTTGGGGTTCGCGGAGCAGTACTTC
CDR3: CASSLGFAEQYF
D: NA
V: TRBV5-6
J: TRBJ2-7
size: NA

DNA: TGTGCCAGCAGCGTAGGGTCTGACTACGAGCAGTACTTC
CDR3: CASSVGSDYEQYF
D: NA
V: TRBV9
J: TRBJ2-7
size: once

DNA: TGTGCCAGTAAGCCAGCAAGCTCCTACAATGAGCAGTTCTTC
CDR3: CASKPASSYNEQFF
D: NA
V: TRBV19
J: TRBJ2-1
size: NA

DNA: TGTGCCAGCAGTTACGGCCAGGGAGGCTATGGCTACACCTTC
CDR3: CASSYGQGGYGYTF
D: NA
V: TRBV6-5
J: TRBJ1-2
size: NA

DNA: TGCGCCAGCAGCTTGGCGAGGGCTTCGTCCTACAATGAGCAGTTCTTC
CDR3: CASSLARASSYNEQFF
D: NA
V: TRBV5-1
J: TRBJ2-1
size: once

DNA: TGTGCCAGCAGTCCCCGTGGGGAGCGGGAGGCATACGAGCAGTACTTC
CDR3: CASSPRGEREAYEQYF
D: TRBD2
V: TRBV28
J: TRBJ2-7
size: NA

DNA: TGTGCCAGCAGTTCCTCACCCACCTTGACTAGCCTGGGAGATACGCAGTATTTT
CDR3: CASSSSPTLTSLGDTQYF
D: TRBD2
V: TRBV28
J: TRBJ2-3
size: NA

DNA: TGTGCCAGCTCCCCCGGGGGCTTTAGCAATCAGCCCCAGCATTTT
CDR3: CASSPGGFSNQPQHF
D: NA
V: TRBV25-1
J: TRBJ1-5
size: once

DNA: TGTGCCAGCAGTGAGCAGGGCCGGGACACTGAAGCTTTCTTT
CDR3: CASSEQGRDTEAFF
D: NA
V: TRBV25-1
J: TRBJ1-1
size: few

DNA: TGTGCCACCAGCAGAGCCGGAAACACTGAAGCTTTCTTT
CDR3: CATSRAGNTEAFF
D: NA
V: TRBV15
J: TRBJ1-1
size: NA

DNA: TGTGCCAGCAGCCTAGATGGGGCTAGCGGGGCACACAATGAGCAGTTCTTC
CDR3: CASSLDGASGAHNEQFF
D: TRBD2
V: TRBV13
J: TRBJ2-1
size: NA

DNA: TGCAGCGTTGATGGTTTTGCAGGGGGCAGGATGGGCACTGAAGCTTTCTTT
CDR3: CSVDGFAGGRMGTEAFF
D: TRBD1
V: TRBV29-1
J: TRBJ1-1
size: NA

DNA: TGTGCCAGCAGTTACCTACAGGGGGCGAACACCGGGGAGCTGTTTTTT
CDR3: CASSYLQGANTGELFF
D: TRBD1
V: TRBV6-5
J: TRBJ2-2
size: NA

DNA: TGTGCCAGCAGTGATATGGACGGGACCTACGAGCAGTACTTC
CDR3: CASSDMDGTYEQYF
D: NA
V: TRBV2
J: TRBJ2-7
size: NA

DNA: TGTGCCAGCAGCCCTCGACAGGGAAATCAGCCCCAGCATTTT
CDR3: CASSPRQGNQPQHF
D: TRBD1
V: TRBV27
J: TRBJ1-5
size: NA

DNA: TGTGCCAGTAGTATTTTAAGGGAGCAGAATCAGCCCCAGCATTTT
CDR3: CASSILREQNQPQHF
D: NA
V: TRBV19
J: TRBJ1-5
size: NA

DNA: TGTGCCAGCTCACCACGAAGGGACAGGGGGCGCTTTTATGAAAAACTGTTTTTT
CDR3: CASSPRRDRGRFYEKLFF
D: TRBD1
V: TRBV18
J: TRBJ1-4
size: NA

DNA: TGTGCCAGTAGTATGGTTCGACCGGGTACTGAAGCTTTCTTT
CDR3: CASSMVRPGTEAFF
D: NA
V: TRBV19
J: TRBJ1-1
size: NA

DNA: TGTGCCAGCAGCTTAGCCTCACGGGGGGAGTACGAGCAGTACTTC
CDR3: CASSLASRGEYEQYF
D: TRBD2
V: TRBV7-9
J: TRBJ2-7
size: NA

DNA: TGTGCCAGCAGTCCAATGCAGCCCTACACTGAAGCTTTCTTT
CDR3: CASSPMQPYTEAFF
D: NA
V: TRBV27
J: TRBJ1-1
size: NA

DNA: TGTGCCACCCACCAGGGGCCCGCCTACGAGCAGTACTTC
CDR3: CATHQGPAYEQYF
D: NA
V: TRBV28
J: TRBJ2-7
size: NA

DNA: TGTGCCAGTTACTTAGGCGGCTATGGCTACACCTTC
CDR3: CASYLGGYGYTF
D: NA
V: TRBV28
J: TRBJ1-2
size: NA

DNA: TGCGCCAGCAGCCAAGATCGGGCCAATAAACCCGAAAAACTGTTTTTT
CDR3: CASSQDRANKPEKLFF
D: NA
V: TRBV4-3
J: TRBJ1-4
size: NA

DNA: TGTGCCAGCAGCTTAAACCTCCGGGACAGGGAGGCTGAAGCTTTCTTT
CDR3: CASSLNLRDREAEAFF
D: TRBD1
V: TRBV11-1
J: TRBJ1-1
size: NA

DNA: TGTGCCAGCAGCTTAACCGGAGGGGAATACAATGAGCAGTTCTTC
CDR3: CASSLTGGEYNEQFF
D: NA
V: TRBV7-3
J: TRBJ2-1
size: NA

DNA: TGTGCCTGGATCGACAGACGTTCTGGAAACACCATATATTTT
CDR3: CAWIDRRSGNTIYF
D: NA
V: TRBV30
J: TRBJ1-3
size: NA